One T cell receptor beta chain is described in this entry. This entry comes from a study of blood T cell repertoires in COVID-19. The wider study: Nucleic acid was either cDNA or gDNA, and it came from T cells, B-cell-depleted T cells, or PBMCs.

TCRdb's copy holds only in-frame clones and misses some; the assay was immunoSEQ multiplex PCR. This sample carries 95,000 to 150,000 clones, around 85% of them seen once, and the ten largest clones take around 3%. The V gene end was trimmed by 5 bases and the J gene end by 4 bases; junction bases not matched to a gene: 1. CDR3 length equals 11 residues. CDR1 is DFQATT, CDR2 SNEGSKA, per germline (reference sequence). The TCR sequence derives from a woman older than 75 with COVID-19, enrolled during active disease. The V call is TRBV20-1, the J call TRBJ1-2; 7 bases line up with TRBD1. The specimen was peripheral blood. CDR3 sequence: CSAGTAYGYTF. In DNA, the CDR3 is TGCAGTGCTGGGACAGCCTATGGCTACACCTTC.